Reported below is one TCR beta chain. This clonotype was counted many times. Its recognized antigen is unknown. Within one base of it there is no much larger clone, and no base qualities were kept. This entry belongs to a study of T cells in Graves' hyperthyroidism and ophthalmopathy (dated by TCRdb to between 2018 and 2021). In terms of the full investigation: Peripheral blood samples were taken at initial diagnosis, before any treatment was given. In addition, the study compared T-cell repertoires in thyroid tissue and in blood from several Graves' hyperthyroidism patients. Following sampling, methimazole starting at 30 mg daily was given to hyperthyroidism patients, and high-dose intravenous methylprednisolone was given to ophthalmopathy patients. The 100 or so discovery patients were randomly split 7:3 into training and test sets. Prospective prediction of ophthalmopathy was tested in an independent validation cohort of some 19 hyperthyroidism patients and 17 patients who later progressed to ophthalmopathy. To identify distinguishing TCR V-J signatures, a discovery cohort of about 100 patients was used, comprising 43 with Graves' ophthalmopathy and around 57 with stable Graves' hyperthyroidism. The paper reports TCR Vbeta CDR3 sequencing of more than 120 peripheral blood samples: around 45 ophthalmopathy, 75 to 80 hyperthyroidism and approximately 17 progressor patients. Study-wide conclusions, independent of this receptor: During validation, the model predicted progression to ophthalmopathy a median of roughly 7.1 months ahead of onset, with approximately 70% sensitivity and under 85% specificity. Most expanded thyroid clonotypes (frequency above 0.001) were also found in blood, which suggests that blood repertoires may mirror thyroid immune responses. A model built on a 13 V-J signature distinguished ophthalmopathy from stable hyperthyroidism, reaching around 88% sensitivity and under 84% specificity in cross-validation and 80%/75% in testing. Sample size was not statistically predetermined, and blinding of investigators to group allocation was not performed.

A patient counted as having stable Graves' hyperthyroidism if no progression to ophthalmopathy occurred over 18 months of follow-up. Hyperthyroidism patients were aged 18 to 65 years and newly diagnosed, with disease duration of less than 2 months. Patients with uncontrolled infections, other autoimmune diseases, pregnancy or lactation were excluded. Diagnoses were based on clinical symptoms, serum thyroxine and TRAb, thyroid ultrasound and orbital computed tomography. PBMCs were separated from roughly 10 ml of fresh peripheral blood using Ficoll-Paque density gradient centrifugation. Total RNA was extracted using Trizol reagent, and RNA quality was assessed on an Agilent 2100 Bioanalyzer. Sequences MDHEN (CDR1) and SYDVKM (CDR2) are obtained from the germline V gene. V is pruned by 7 bases and J by 3 bases, leaving 9 bases of the junction without a gene match. Including the terminal cysteine and phenylalanine, the CDR3 comprises 15 residues. Here the CDR3 DNA is all that survives: 45 bases in frame from base 1.

The TCR beta CDR3 regions were amplified from RNA transcripts. For the first round of RT-PCR on the TCR CDR3, the HTBI primer set was used together with the Qiagen OneStep RT-PCR kit. A second multiplex PCR round built the libraries, followed by size selection and purification. Sequencing of the libraries was done on an Illumina HiSeq2000 using paired-end 100 bp reads. The paper's data handling went like this. SOAPnuke was used to process the raw data, removing reads that contained adapters or uncalled bases, had a mean Phred below 15, or lacked an exact match to the constant primer or identifier. COPE v1.2.5 was used to merge the high-quality paired reads, and each unique nucleotide sequence was defined as a clonotype. Clonotypes were aligned to IMGT TRBV, TRBD and TRBJ reference segments using MiTCR v1.1. Analysis was restricted to V-J combinations with a frequency above 0.0001, which covered 99.2% of repertoires. A TCS score was defined as the ratio between F50 (clonal expansion) and ExV (chaos), using BLOSUM62-based TCRdist between CDR3 peptides within each V-J. Welch's t-statistics and random forest reduced roughly 540 V-J features to roughly 13, which were used in a naive Bayes classifier (R e1071). The raw public data were reprocessed by TCRdb itself: fastp quality trimming at Q25, MiXCR clonotype calling, in-frame beta chains only. CDR3 protein sequences are deduplicated, and each keeps its most common genes and DNA. TCRdb's processing, not the authors', yielded these V and J calls. This sample comprises about 420,000 distinct CDR3 sequences, about 15% of them detected only once. Roughly 7.7% of the sample goes to the ten largest clones.

The chain was built from TRBV28 and TRBJ1-5, with TRBD1 identical over 7 junction bases. The sequencing input was blood. The clonotype was recovered from a woman aged 18 to 35 with Graves' hyperthyroidism. Read as DNA, the sequence is TGTGCCAGCACTCTTCCGGGACAGCACAATCAGCCCCAGCATTTT. This is translated as CASTLPGQHNQPQHF.